Described below is a single T cell receptor (beta chain) sequence and its context. The clone's antigen remains unknown. No much larger clone exists at a distance of one base, and base qualities are not known. The cohort comprised hundreds of healthy bone marrow donors. All cohort members were sampled while nominally healthy, although unrecorded immune exposures were likely present. The donor tested CMV seronegative, placing the donor among the 300 to 400 seronegative members of the cohort. Each donor provided a peripheral blood sample, and peripheral blood mononuclear cells were used for TCR beta sequencing. The Qiagen DNeasy Blood Extraction Kit was used to extract genomic DNA from the blood cell samples. Preparation of the library involved the immunoSEQ multiplex PCR assay. The multiplex PCR relied on a mix of 60 forward primers for TCR Vbeta segments and 13 reverse primers for TCR Jbeta segments. A multiplex PCR assay on genomic DNA amplified the CDR3 region of rearranged TCR beta genes. The amplified TCR beta libraries were sequenced on the Illumina HiSeq System as 87-base-pair reads. The original methods were these. Across the 500 to 850 repertoires, a later analysis counted around 80 million unique TCR beta chains, roughly 11 million of which were shared by at least two donors. Raw reads were error-corrected and collapsed into unique sequences with a nearest-neighbor algorithm that merged closely related sequences to remove PCR and sequencing errors. V, D and J gene segments were assigned by aligning CDR3 sequences to IMGT reference sequences. For a sequence to be retained, a match of at least six nucleotides to both a V gene segment and a J gene segment was required. Rearrangements were called productive when the CDR3 lacked stop codons and stayed in frame with V and J; all others were non-productive. CDR3 was defined by IMGT convention, running from the second conserved V-encoded cysteine to the conserved J-encoded phenylalanine. In an earlier analysis of more than 550 of the donors, sequences lacking an unambiguous match to a single V gene segment were excluded. An earlier analysis of under 750 of the donors called V segments functional above 56.7% productive rearrangements and segregating when the between-donor standard deviation exceeded 5%. A statistical classification framework was developed to diagnose cytomegalovirus status using the catalog of TCR beta chain sequences. V and J gene assignment, in a later analysis, came from comparing TCR nucleotide sequences with IMGT/GENE-DB human TR gene sequences. Using the TCRdist pipeline, a later analysis assigned CDR3 sequences along with most-parsimonious VDJ recombination scenarios. In a later analysis, every TCR beta chain was defined by the combination of its CDR3 amino acid sequence and its V-gene family, and reads without a unique V-gene family were dropped. To address suspected cross-contamination and a sequencing artifact, a later analysis removed roughly 640 highly shared, low-generation-probability nucleotide sequences. A later analysis calculated a clonal expansion index for each public chain from normalized within-repertoire ranks of inferred template counts. In a later analysis, generation probabilities were computed with a VDJ recombination model fitted to out-of-frame rearrangements, and the resulting probabilities were checked against IGoR. A later analysis scored TCR-TCR, TCR-HLA and TCR-CMV co-occurrence with hypergeometric tests, applying a repertoire-size bias correction to TCR pairs. A later analysis estimated false discovery rates by permuting HLA or CMV assignments 20 times. A later analysis grouped co-occurring TCRs with DBSCAN, adding TCRdist sequence similarity when clustering within HLA-allele-positive subsets. For co-occurrence clustering, repertoires with fewer than 30,000 or more than 120,000 public chains were excluded, along with about five repertoires with anomalous nucleotide sharing. In its TCRdb copy, this immuneACCESS table keeps in-frame sequences only and misses some clones. Where compared with another copy, unresolved V genes explain less than half of these, and the others have no known cause. That table is the source of V, J and clone size, and D and trimming were worked out from the DNA. The sample table contains under 250,000 clones; only one count was recorded for around 78% of them. Clones ranked in the top ten supply about 1.9% of the sample.

The sample originates from a study of cytomegalovirus exposure and HLA in healthy donors (TCRdb year 2017). Looking at the study overall: An earlier analysis of 587 of the donors reported about 300 Gb of sequence data and approximately 120 million unique TCR beta sequences obtained from some 170 million T cells. High-throughput TCR immunosequencing, statistical association of individual TCRs with disease status, and machine learning were combined to predict cytomegalovirus infection status. In a later genetic analysis, genome-wide SNP genotypes for about three fifths of the roughly 670 donors were used, and that subset was treated as a discovery cohort. A separate validation cohort of 100 to 150 different subjects was used in addition to the roughly 620-subject first cohort. An early release covering more than 500 HLA-typed donors comprised 300 to 350 gigabases of sequencing data and approximately 80 million unique TCR sequences. Using immunosequencing, the study profiled T cell repertoires from about 620 subjects and related those repertoires to cytomegalovirus serostatus. Among the approximately 400 genotyped donors, around 81% belonged to the genetic ancestry cluster associated with self-reported Caucasian donors. Roughly 5 DR-DQ haplotypes were handled as single units for association and clustering because linkage in the cohort was strong. The study was designed to test whether signatures of past pathogen exposure could be identified by cataloging public T cell receptors. A later analysis re-analyzed previously published TCR beta repertoires from approximately 700 donors and added high-resolution HLA genotyping to study TCR occurrence patterns. Donor age, sex, ethnicity and CMV serostatus were collected together with the repertoire data. Typing coverage varied by locus: roughly 620-640 donors for A, B, C, DRB1 and DQB1; 522 for DQA1; more than 600 for DPA1; 400 to 480 for DPB1. Both class I and class II loci were covered by HLA typing, at four-digit resolution. Among roughly 400 genotyped donors of the cohort, an average of around 240,000 unique TCR beta nucleotide sequences were sequenced per donor, around 20% of them non-productive. In the later analysis, no new phenotypic data were used to find candidate immune exposures; instead, reliance was placed on TCR beta sequences and their occurrence across donors. Every repertoire in the discovery cohort had been generated on one and the same sequencing platform. To decide whether each TCR beta V gene segment behaved as functional or pseudogenic, an earlier analysis of some 600 of the donors relied on high-throughput TCR beta sequencing.

According to the germline V gene (reference sequence), CDR1 reads SEHNR and CDR2 reads FQNEAQ. Measured from the cysteine to the phenylalanine, the CDR3 is 16 residues long. The DNA shown is the 48-base CDR3, in frame from base 1. Trimming accounts for 4 bases at V and 7 bases at J, while the number of junction bases matched to no gene is 12. The research as a whole found: An association between a missense DCLRE1C variant and V-gene and J-gene trimming of TCR beta chains was found in a later genetic analysis and replicated in an independent cohort. Strong co-occurrence of HLA alleles, especially DR and DQ, made assigning TCR associations to individual alleles difficult. A further reported finding was that TCR beta sequences accurately predicted the HLA-A and HLA-B alleles for most subjects in the first cohort. In a later analysis, HLA-associated TCR beta chains were found to be more clonally expanded and to have lower generation probabilities than equally common non-associated chains. For the cohort, immune exposure information was limited to CMV serostatus. According to a later analysis, most CMV-associated TCR beta chains appeared to be HLA-restricted, and the HLA associations seemed to be driven largely by CMV exposure. The authors suggested that the approach could potentially be generalized to other disease states and immunological phenotypes. Some IMGT-functional V segments, including TRBV6-2 and TRBV6-3, could not be distinguished by the 87-base-pair reads and were therefore excluded. The study gave a list of under 200 TCR beta chains associated with cytomegalovirus. HLA typing was unavailable for some donors at each locus, so association tests used only the typed subset. The classifier was reported to diagnose cytomegalovirus status with high specificity and sensitivity in both the original cohort and the validation cohort. The cohort was sequenced for TCR beta chains only, and without alpha or paired-chain data the features that could be detected were limited. The earlier analysis of some 560 of the donors excluded approximately 17 rarely observed V segments, including chromosome 9 orphons, because counts were too low. Across donors, most TCR sequences were observed very rarely, whereas some public TCRs were present in many individuals. In a later genetic analysis, fewer N-insertions in productive TCRs were reported among donors in an Asian-associated ancestry cluster than the approximately 670-donor mean. A later analysis reported that several top co-occurrence clusters appeared linked to parvovirus B19, influenza, CMV and Epstein-Barr virus. In an earlier analysis of about 540 of the donors, most TCR beta V segments were observed in productive rearrangements about 87% or about 30% of the time, broadly matching IMGT annotations. Roughly uniform sequencing depth across donors was assumed in presence/absence analyses, although this assumption may not hold. A cluster of highly shared sequence variants was judged likely to be a technical artifact of the sequencing pipeline. Three of the identified cytomegalovirus-associated TCR beta chains were confirmed in vitro to be specific for cytomegalovirus antigens. In a later analysis, the rate of TCR association differed among HLA loci, with DRB1 alleles having the most associated TCRs and HLA-C alleles having the fewest. Correlated functional status among segregating V segments might reflect linkage disequilibrium, but an unknown experimental factor could not be ruled out. Specific HLA alleles were associated with roughly 16,000 TCR beta sequences at a false discovery rate of 0.05 in a later analysis.

Sample: PBMCs. The chain couples TRBV7-9 to TRBJ1-2; TRBD1 agrees with 10 junctional bases. This TCR came from a man aged 30-40 years in good health and CMV-seronegative. The nucleotides are TGTGCCAGCAGCTCCTATCCCGGGACAGGGGACAGTGGCTACACCTTC. Its amino acids are CASSSYPGTGDSGYTF.